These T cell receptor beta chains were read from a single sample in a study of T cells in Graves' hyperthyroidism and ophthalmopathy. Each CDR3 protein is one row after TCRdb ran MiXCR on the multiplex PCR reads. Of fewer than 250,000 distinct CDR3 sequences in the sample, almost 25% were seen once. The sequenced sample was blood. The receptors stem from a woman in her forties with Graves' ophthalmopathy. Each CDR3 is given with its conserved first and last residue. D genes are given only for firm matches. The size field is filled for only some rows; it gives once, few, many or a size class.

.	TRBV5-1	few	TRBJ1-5	TGCGCCAGCAGCTTGGAAGGTCTCAATCAGCCCCAGCATTTT	CASSLEGLNQPQHF
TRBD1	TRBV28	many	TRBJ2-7	TGTGCCAGCAGTTTAGAGGGCAGGGGGATCGAGCAGTACTTC	CASSLEGRGIEQYF
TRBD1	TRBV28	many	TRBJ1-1	TGTGCCAGCACCAAGACAGGGCGGAGGACTGAAGCTTTCTTT	CASTKTGRRTEAFF
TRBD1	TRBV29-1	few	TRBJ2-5	TGCAGCGCCCTTGACAGGGGGCGGAACCAAGAGACCCAGTACTTC	CSALDRGRNQETQYF
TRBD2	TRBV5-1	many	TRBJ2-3	TGCGCCAGCAGCCGTGCGGGGAATAGCGGGAGGTCAGATACGCAGTATTTT	CASSRAGNSGRSDTQYF
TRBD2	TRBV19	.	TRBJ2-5	TGTGCCAGCGCGGGGCCACGATCGGGAGGGCGAGAGACCCAGTACTTC	CASAGPRSGGRETQYF
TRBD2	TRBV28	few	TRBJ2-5	TGTGCCAGCAGTGTCTTAGCGGGAGCAGGAGAGACCCAGTACTTC	CASSVLAGAGETQYF
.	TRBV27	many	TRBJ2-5	TGTGCCAGCAGTGAAGGACAAAACCGGGGGACCCAGTACTTC	CASSEGQNRGTQYF
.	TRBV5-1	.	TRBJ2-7	TGCGCCAGCAGCTTGGCCGGGACAAGGGCCTACGAGCAGTACTTC	CASSLAGTRAYEQYF
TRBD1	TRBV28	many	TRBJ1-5	TGTGCCAGCAGGACAGGGTACGGCAATCAGCCCCAGCATTTT	CASRTGYGNQPQHF
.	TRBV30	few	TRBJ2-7	TGTGCCTGGAGTGTTGGCACAGTCTACGAGCAGTACTTC	CAWSVGTVYEQYF
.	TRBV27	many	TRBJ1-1	TGTGCCAGCAATACAGGGATGAACACTGAAGCTTTCTTT	CASNTGMNTEAFF
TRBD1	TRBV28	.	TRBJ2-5	TGTGCCAGCAGTCCAATACCGGGACAGTCAATAGCCTTCAACCAAGAGACCCAGTACTTC	CASSPIPGQSIAFNQETQYF
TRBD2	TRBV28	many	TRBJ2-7	TGTGCCAGCCCCCCCTCCGGGACTAGGCCCTACGAGCAGTACTTC	CASPPSGTRPYEQYF
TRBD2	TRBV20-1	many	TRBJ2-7	TGCAGTGCTAGTAGCGGGAGGGCCGGTTACGAGCAGTACTTC	CSASSGRAGYEQYF
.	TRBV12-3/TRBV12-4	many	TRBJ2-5	TGTGCCAGCAGTTTACGGAGGAAAGAGACCCAGTACTTC	CASSLRRKETQYF
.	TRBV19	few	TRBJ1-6	TGTGCCAGTAGTACTCGGCAGGGTAATTCACCCCTCCACTTT	CASSTRQGNSPLHF
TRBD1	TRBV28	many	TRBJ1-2	TGTGCCAGCAGTTTATCCTCCGGGACAGGGCAAGACTATGGCTACACCTTC	CASSLSSGTGQDYGYTF
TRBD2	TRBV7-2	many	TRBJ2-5	TGTGCCAGCAGCTTAGGACTAGCGGGAACTGAGACCCAGTACTTC	CASSLGLAGTETQYF
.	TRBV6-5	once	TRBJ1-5	TGTGCCAGCAGTTCCAGGGGATCATATAGCAATCAGCCCCAGCATTTT	CASSSRGSYSNQPQHF
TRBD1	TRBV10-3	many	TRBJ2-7	TGTGCCATCAGTGAGCCACCGGGACAGGGTCTTCAGTACTTC	CAISEPPGQGLQYF
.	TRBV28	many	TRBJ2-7	TGTGCCAGCAGTTTGTCCGTGAGGTCCTACGAGCAGTACTTC	CASSLSVRSYEQYF
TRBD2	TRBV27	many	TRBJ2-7	TGTGCCAGCAGTTTACAGCCAAGCGGGAGCAGTAACGAGCAGTACTTC	CASSLQPSGSSNEQYF
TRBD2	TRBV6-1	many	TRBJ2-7	TGTGCCAGCAGTGAGGTGGGGCAGGTGGTGACTAGCGGGAACTACGAGCAGTACTTC	CASSEVGQVVTSGNYEQYF
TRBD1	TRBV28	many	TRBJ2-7	TGTGCCAGCAGTTTCGATGTCCGCCTCGGACAGGAGTTCTACGAGCAGTACTTC	CASSFDVRLGQEFYEQYF
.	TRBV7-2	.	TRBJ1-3	TGTGCCAGCAGCTTAGTGGTCTCTGGAAACACCATATATTTT	CASSLVVSGNTIYF
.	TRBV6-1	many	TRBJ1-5	TGTGCCAGCAGTGAAGCGCTCGAGACCCTAAGCAATCAGCCCCAGCATTTT	CASSEALETLSNQPQHF
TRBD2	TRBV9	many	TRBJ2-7	TGTGCCAGCTCCCCTAGCGGGGATCTCTACGAGCAGTACTTC	CASSPSGDLYEQYF
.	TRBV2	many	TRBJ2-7	TGTGCCAGCAGTTCTAGCCCCTACGAGCAGTACTTC	CASSSSPYEQYF
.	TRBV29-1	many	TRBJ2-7	TGCAGCGTTAGGGAGGCGCTAGTGAGAACCTACGAGCAGTACTTC	CSVREALVRTYEQYF
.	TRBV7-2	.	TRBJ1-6	TGTGCCAGCAGCCCCGCGGGGGTATCACCCCTCCACTTT	CASSPAGVSPLHF
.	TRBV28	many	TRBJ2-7	TGTGCCAGCAGTTGGGGGTGGCGGGACCAATCCTACGAGCAGTACTTC	CASSWGWRDQSYEQYF
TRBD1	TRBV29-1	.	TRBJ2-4	TGCAGCGTAGTGACCACGACAGGGACGACACTAGCCAAAAACATTCAGTACTTC	CSVVTTTGTTLAKNIQYF
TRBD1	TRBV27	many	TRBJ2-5	TGTGCCAGCAACCAGGACGACAGGGGCAAAGAGACCCAGTACTTC	CASNQDDRGKETQYF
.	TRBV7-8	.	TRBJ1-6	TGTGCCAGCAGCCCCCCGGACAGAGACAATTCACCCCTCCACTTT	CASSPPDRDNSPLHF
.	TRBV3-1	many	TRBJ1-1	TGTGCCAGCAGCCCTCACCCGGGACGGGGAAAATCGATGAACACTGAAGCTTTCTTT	CASSPHPGRGKSMNTEAFF
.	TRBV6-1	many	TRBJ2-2	TGTGCCAGCAGTCCCACTAGCACCGGGGAGCTGTTTTTT	CASSPTSTGELFF
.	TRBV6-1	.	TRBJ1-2	TGTGCCAGCAGACAGGGTGGGGAAAAAGATGGCTACACCTTC	CASRQGGEKDGYTF
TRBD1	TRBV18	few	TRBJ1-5	TGTGCCAGCTCACTTACAGGGGCGCGGGGAAATCAGCCCCAGCATTTT	CASSLTGARGNQPQHF
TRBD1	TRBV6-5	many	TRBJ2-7	TGTGCCAGCAGTTCGCGGACAGGGGGCTACGAGCAGTACTTC	CASSSRTGGYEQYF
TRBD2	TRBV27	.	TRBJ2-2	TGTGCCAGCAGTTTAGATAGGGCCCGCGGGGGGCTGTTTTTT	CASSLDRARGGLFF
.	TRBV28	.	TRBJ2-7	TGTGCCAGCAGAGTGGGGGGACTGAACGAGCAGTACTTC	CASRVGGLNEQYF
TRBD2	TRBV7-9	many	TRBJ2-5	TGTGCCAGCAGCTCCCAAACCGGGACTAGCGGACAAGAGACCCAGTACTTC	CASSSQTGTSGQETQYF
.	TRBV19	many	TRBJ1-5	TGTGCCAGTAGTAAGGACAGCTACAATCAGCCCCAGCATTTT	CASSKDSYNQPQHF
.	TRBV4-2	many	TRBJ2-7	TGTGCCAGCAGCCAAGTATCGGGGCCCGGGGAGCAGTACTTC	CASSQVSGPGEQYF
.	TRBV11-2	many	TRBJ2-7	TGTGCCAGCAGCTTATTTATGGACAGCTACGAGCAGTACTTC	CASSLFMDSYEQYF
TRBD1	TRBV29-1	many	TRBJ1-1	TGCAGCGTCGACAGGGGGCTAGGTTCGGTGACTGAAGCTTTCTTT	CSVDRGLGSVTEAFF
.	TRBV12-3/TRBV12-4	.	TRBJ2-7	TGTGCCAGCAGTTTGGTGATCGGAGAACAAAGCTCCTACGAGCAGTACTTC	CASSLVIGEQSSYEQYF
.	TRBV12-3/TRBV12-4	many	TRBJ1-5	TGTGCCAGCAGTTTAGGGGGCAGGGGCGGGAGCAATCAGCCCCAGCATTTT	CASSLGGRGGSNQPQHF
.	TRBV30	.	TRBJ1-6	TGTGCCTGCCCCACCGGGGGTGTCCTCCACTTT	CACPTGGVLHF
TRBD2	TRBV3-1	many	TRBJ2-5	TGTGCCAGCAGCCTTTTAGCGGGAGGGCCACAAGAGACCCAGTACTTC	CASSLLAGGPQETQYF
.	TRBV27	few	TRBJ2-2	TGTGCCAGCAGCCAATGGGGACGGGCCTACACCGGGGAGCTGTTTTTT	CASSQWGRAYTGELFF
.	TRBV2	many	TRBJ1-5	TGTGCCAGCAGCAAGGCCGGGGGTCAGCCCCAGCATTTT	CASSKAGGQPQHF
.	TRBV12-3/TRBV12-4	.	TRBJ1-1	TGTGCCAGCAGTTTAATCACTACGAACACTGAAGCTTTCTTT	CASSLITTNTEAFF
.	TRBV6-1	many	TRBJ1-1	TGTGCCAGCAGTGAACTCCGACCCCGACCTGGGACTGAAGCTTTCTTT	CASSELRPRPGTEAFF